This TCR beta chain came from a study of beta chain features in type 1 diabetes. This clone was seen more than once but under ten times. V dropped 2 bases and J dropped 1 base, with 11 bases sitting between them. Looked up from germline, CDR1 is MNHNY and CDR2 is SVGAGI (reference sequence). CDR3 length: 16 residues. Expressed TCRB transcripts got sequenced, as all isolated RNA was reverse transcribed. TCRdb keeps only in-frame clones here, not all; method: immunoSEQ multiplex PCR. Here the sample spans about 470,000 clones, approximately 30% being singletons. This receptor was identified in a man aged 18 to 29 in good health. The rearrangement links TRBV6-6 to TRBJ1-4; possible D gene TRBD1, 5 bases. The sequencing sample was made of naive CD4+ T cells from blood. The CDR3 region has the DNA TGTGCCAGCAGTTACGGGGGGATTGGAACTAATGAAAAACTGTTTTTT. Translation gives CASSYGGIGTNEKLFF.